These 24 T cell receptor beta chains came from one sample sequenced in a study of cytomegalovirus exposure and HLA in healthy donors. Measured with immunoSEQ multiplex PCR; TCRdb has only the in-frame clones, and not every one. The sample yields about 150,000 clones, less than 95% seen once. Sample: PBMCs. The receptors come from a man aged 18 to 29 in good health and CMV-seropositive.

This clone was seen just once. The J gene is TRBJ2-7, the V gene TRBV6-1, with D unresolved. The germline V gene encodes CDR1 MNHNS and CDR2 SASEGT. Trimming cost V 0 bases and J 3 bases, with 12 bases left between them. CDR3 length equals 15 residues. CDR3 sequence: CASSEAGSTYYEQYF. The CDR3 DNA is TGTGCCAGCAGTGAAGCGGGCAGCACTTACTACGAGCAGTACTTC.

J is TRBJ1-2 and V is TRBV6-1; 7 bases line up with TRBD1. With V trimmed by 4 bases and J by 0 bases, 2 bases remained unmatched. CDR1 and CDR2 from the germline V gene are MNHNS and SASEGT. This CDR3 is built from 14 residues. CDR3 in DNA: TGTGCCAGCAGTGTGACAGGGACTAACTATGGCTACACCTTC. Protein product: CASSVTGTNYGYTF.

The V and J genes are TRBV2 and TRBJ2-1; unclear D gene. The V end lost 6 bases, the J end lost 5 bases, and 5 bases lay between the germline ends. Germline CDR1 is SNHLY and CDR2 is FYNNEI. CDR3 size: 11 residues. CDR3 sequence reads: CASRENNEQFF. CDR3 in DNA: TGTGCCAGCAGGGAGAACAATGAGCAGTTCTTC.

This clone was picked up one time. The V call is TRBV18, the J call TRBJ2-3; the D is unclear. The CDR3 loop spans 14 amino acids. V lost 3 bases and J 6 bases, leaving 13 bases between the germline ends. The germline V gene encodes CDR1 KGHSH and CDR2 LQKENI. This CDR3 is CASSPPRPEDTQYF. The CDR3 region has the DNA TGTGCCAGCTCACCCCCGCGTCCGGAGGATACGCAGTATTTT.

This chain links TRBV7-6 with TRBJ2-3; 9 bases agree with TRBD2. CDR1 and CDR2 (germline): SGHVS, FNYEAQ. There are 15 residues in the CDR3. Trimming cost V 3 bases and J 4 bases; bases outside gene matches: 5. The CDR3 loop is CASSLTGTSPDTQYF. Written as DNA, the CDR3 is TGTGCCAGCAGCTTGACCGGGACTAGCCCAGATACGCAGTATTTT.

About this clone: Germline and junction disagree at one end, which may indicate a read error. V usage is TRBV5-6 and J usage is TRBJ2-2; 14 bases match TRBD2. This CDR3 region has 17 residues. Germline CDR1 SGHDT, CDR2 YYEEEE. This CDR3 is CASRLGLAGEIPGELFF. The CDR3 DNA reads TGTGCCAGCAGGTTGGGACTAGCGGGAGAAATCCCCGGGGAGCTGTTTTTT.

The genes are TRBV28 and TRBJ1-4, with D perhaps TRBD1 (5 bases). CDR3 length: 14 amino acids. V lost 5 bases to trimming and J lost 4 bases, with 11 bases between them. The germline gives CDR1 MDHEN, CDR2 SYDVKM. CDR3 sequence (DNA): TGTGCCAGCAGTAGTACAGGAGATAATGAAAAACTGTTTTTT. This encodes CASSSTGDNEKLFF.

This chain connects TRBV28 to TRBJ1-4; 9 positions match TRBD1. The CDR3 loop spans 12 amino acids. In germline, CDR1 is MDHEN, CDR2 SYDVKM. V shed 6 bases and J 11 bases; nucleotides not matched to a gene: 4. The DNA of the CDR3 is TGTGCCAGCAGGCGGGACAGGGATAAACTGTTTTTT. Translating gives CASRRDRDKLFF.

The chain joins TRBV9 to TRBJ2-3, with TRBD1 identical over 8 bases. V dropped 0 bases and J dropped 3; count of bases not matched to a gene: 0. The CDR3 consists of 14 residues. CDR1 is SGDLS and CDR2 is YYNGEE in the germline V gene. CDR3 sequence (DNA): TGTGCCAGCAGCGTAGGGGACAGGACAGATACGCAGTATTTT. Residues: CASSVGDRTDTQYF. Based on the CDR3 plus reference TRBV9 and TRBJ2-3, the full variable domain is DSGVTQTPKHLITATGQRVTLRCSPRSGDLSVYWYQQSLDQGLQFLIQYYNGEERAKGNILERFSAQQFPDLHSELNLSSLELGDSALYFCASSVGDRTDTQYFGPGTRLTVL.

The CDR3 region has the DNA TGTGCCAGCTCACCAGGGCGACAGTATAATGAAAAACTGTTTTTT. This translates into CASSPGRQYNEKLFF. This chain connects TRBV18 to TRBJ1-4; tentatively, D is TRBD1 (5 bases). Trimming shortened V by 2 bases and J by 4 bases, and 11 bases separated the two germline ends. There are 15 residues in the CDR3. The germline V gene encodes CDR1 KGHSH and CDR2 LQKENI.

This clone appeared once. The chain couples TRBV27 to TRBJ1-2, with D maybe TRBD1 (6 bases). This CDR3 region has 16 residues. Germline loops: CDR1 MNHEY, CDR2 SMNVEV (reference sequence). The germline V and J ends were trimmed by 2 bases and 0 bases, with 13 bases remaining between them. The CDR3 loop is CASSLMAGAPNYGYTF. The DNA of the CDR3 is TGTGCCAGCAGTTTAATGGCGGGGGCTCCTAACTATGGCTACACCTTC.

The chain joins TRBV2 to TRBJ2-3; a weak D match, TRBD1 (6 bases). The CDR3 sequence is 15 residues long. Trimming pared 1 base from V and 3 bases from J, leaving 11 bases between. The germline CDR1 and CDR2 sequences are SNHLY and FYNNEI. The CDR3 DNA is TGTGCCAGCAGTGAAGGCAGGGGAGAGACAGATACGCAGTATTTT. This translates into CASSEGRGETDTQYF.

This chain links TRBV30 with TRBJ1-6; D is unclear. Trimming stripped 0 bases from V and 10 bases from J, with 16 bases between. Germline CDR1 is GTSNPN and CDR2 is SVGIG (reference sequence). This CDR3 comprises 15 residues. The CDR3, as DNA: TGTGCCTGGAGTGTAGGAGGTTTCTATACCTCACCCCTCCACTTT. Translated: CAWSVGGFYTSPLHF.

The V call is TRBV10-3, the J call TRBJ2-3; a possible D gene is TRBD1 (5 bases). Per the germline V gene, CDR1 is ENHRY and CDR2 is SYGVKD. The CDR3 is 14 amino acids. V lost 3 bases, J lost 5 bases, and 12 bases lay in between. Here the CDR3 DNA reads TGTGCCATCAGTGATAAGGGGCAGGGAGATACGCAGTATTTT. Protein product: CAISDKGQGDTQYF.

The rearrangement links TRBV5-4 to TRBJ1-3; D remains ambiguous. The V end lost 2 bases, the J end lost 2 bases, and 8 bases lay between the germline ends. Germline V gene data show CDR1 as SGHNT and CDR2 as YYREEE (reference sequence). This CDR3 region has 14 residues. CDR3: CASSFWQAGNTIYF. CDR3 nucleotide sequence: TGTGCCAGCAGCTTCTGGCAGGCTGGAAACACCATATATTTT.

V and J are TRBV5-6 and TRBJ1-2; D might be TRBD1 (5 bases). The CDR3 totals 13 residues. Germline lookup yields CDR1 SGHDT and CDR2 YYEEEE. V was clipped by 1 base and J by 5 bases, with 9 bases between them. The CDR3 is CASSLWGGYGYTF. The CDR3 DNA reads as TGTGCCAGCAGCTTGTGGGGGGGATATGGCTACACCTTC.

This chain joins TRBV11-3 and TRBJ1-1; TRBD1 aligns across 9 bases. The germline V gene has CDR1 SGHNT and CDR2 YENEEA. The CDR3 consists of 13 residues. V was pared by 4 bases and J by 4 bases, with 1 base of the junction left unmatched. The CDR3 here is CASSWTGVTEAFF. CDR3 DNA sequence: TGTGCCAGCAGCTGGACAGGGGTCACTGAAGCTTTCTTT.

This clone appeared a single time. This rearrangement joins TRBV7-2 to TRBJ2-5; 8 bases align to TRBD1. Trimming removed 0 bases from V and 6 bases from J; junction bases left unmatched: 6. CDR3 length equals 15 residues. CDR1 and CDR2 (germline): SGHTA, FQGNSA. The CDR3 coding sequence is TGTGCCAGCAGCTTAGCCTCAGGGGGCGCGAAGACCCAGTACTTC. Its protein product is CASSLASGGAKTQYF.

The chain joins TRBV2 to TRBJ2-7; 8 bases map to TRBD2. Germline CDR1 SNHLY, CDR2 FYNNEI. The CDR3 runs to 13 residues. The J segment lost 4 bases and the V segment lost 8 bases, leaving 7 bases of the junction unmatched. The CDR3 DNA reads as TGTGCCAGCGAGGGGAGCGGGAGATACGAGCAGTACTTC. It is translated as CASEGSGRYEQYF.

The chain recombines TRBV28 with TRBJ1-5; D ambiguous. Trimming took off 4 bases at V and 2 bases at J, with 9 bases between the two ends. CDR1 MDHEN and CDR2 SYDVKM come from the germline V gene. There are 14 residues in the CDR3. This CDR3 is CASSSTARNQPQHF. The CDR3 bases are TGTGCCAGCAGTTCAACTGCGCGCAATCAGCCCCAGCATTTT.

This chain joins TRBV6-5 and TRBJ2-7, with 10 bases that match TRBD1. The CDR3 contains 15 residues. The germline gives CDR1 MNHEY, CDR2 SVGAGI. Unmatched junction bases numbered 7, after V lost 5 bases and J lost 3 bases. The CDR3 protein is CASSALGQGNYEQYF. The CDR3 DNA follows: TGTGCCAGCAGTGCGCTGGGACAGGGGAACTACGAGCAGTACTTC.

The gene calls are TRBV30 and TRBJ1-6, with 7 bases fitting TRBD1. The CDR3 contains 13 residues. Losses at the gene ends were 2 bases for V and 10 bases for J; bases not matched to a gene: 5. CDR1 is GTSNPN and CDR2 is SVGIG in the germline V gene (reference sequence). This CDR3 is CAWSMTGWSPLHF. In nucleotides, the CDR3 is TGTGCCTGGAGTATGACAGGGTGGTCACCCCTCCACTTT.

The gene calls are TRBV9 and TRBJ2-1; TRBD2 is a possible D gene (5 bases). V was clipped by 3 bases and J by 4 bases, with 17 bases between them. This CDR3 comprises 16 residues. CDR1 and CDR2 from the germline V gene are SGDLS and YYNGEE. The DNA for the CDR3 is TGTGCCAGCAGCGCCCCGATTGCTAGCAGATACAATGAGCAGTTCTTC. Protein sequence: CASSAPIASRYNEQFF.

This clone showed up just once. V is TRBV10-3 and J is TRBJ1-3; D not resolved. V was cut by 3 bases and J by 2 bases, with 8 bases left in between. Germline lookup yields CDR1 ENHRY and CDR2 SYGVKD. The CDR3 covers 14 residues. The CDR3 region is CAISEAPAGNTIYF. The CDR3, as DNA: TGTGCCATCAGTGAAGCGCCGGCTGGAAACACCATATATTTT.